Described below is a single T cell receptor (beta chain) sequence and its context. Its antigen is still unknown. Base quality data are lacking; no much larger clone is found one base away. The CDR3 regions of human TCRbeta chains were analyzed by immunosequencing. Per the original workflow: Repertoire TCRs were checked for matches against a reference library of SARS-CoV-2-specific TCRs that had been generated using the MIRA antigen-specificity platform. Breadth meant the fraction of unique TCRs that were SARS-CoV-2-associated, whereas depth meant the fraction of total T cells that were SARS-CoV-2-associated. Using the MIRA data, each spike-specific TCR was mapped to the spike region that the TCR reacts to and placed in a CD4 or CD8 class. Log10-transformed breadth and depth values were compared by one-way ANOVA with Sidak's multiple comparisons tests. Imported from immuneACCESS, the table was reduced by TCRdb to in-frame sequences with V and J called. These copies leave out some clones; in studies compared against another copy, an unresolved V gene accounts for under half, and the cause of the remainder is not known. D and trimming come from the DNA, and the V and J calls and clone size come from that table. The sample table shows some 120,000 clones, and around 90% are seen once. The ten largest clones capture under 35% of the sample.

These data come from a study of T cell responses to AZD1222 COVID-19 vaccine (dated by TCRdb to about 2021). Regarding the complete study: AZD1222 recipients given second doses at about 4 weeks or at about 12 weeks were pooled, since spike-specific TCR depth and breadth were not found to differ between the two schedules. TCR sequencing covered fewer than 250 trial participants: about 210 given two doses of AZD1222 and approximately 25 given two doses of MenACWY control vaccine. Trial participants were enrolled by age into subgroups of 18-55, 56-69 and 70-plus years, and 148, 28 and 57 TCR-sequenced participants, respectively, were included in these subgroups.

The study at large found these results: The whole spike protein was spanned by vaccine-associated CD4 TCRs, and dominant responses were seen in regions 160-218 and 743-854. Most participants were white British and females outnumbered males, and the authors suggested that clonal diversity may have been underestimated. No day 14 peak-response samples were available, so repertoires were characterized only after the peak T cell response. After two AZD1222 doses, spike-specific TCR breadth and depth were significantly higher than at day 0 and than in MenACWY recipients. In the small 56-69-year group, the increase in depth fell short of significance, most likely because of low power. Conclusions about previously exposed vaccinees are limited because only five to seven AZD1222 recipients were SARS-CoV-2 seropositive at baseline. Reportedly, almost half of the unique spike-specific TCRs recognized epitopes lying outside the regions that are mutated in the B.1.351 and B.1.1.7 variants.

CDR1 and CDR2 were assigned from the germline V gene as MNHEY and SVGAGI. The CDR3 holds 13 amino acids from the cysteine to the phenylalanine. Solely the CDR3 DNA is kept, with 39 bases framed from the first base. V sheds 7 bases and J sheds 0 bases, leaving 7 bases between their ends. The time point label here, explained by the study, means: baseline before first vaccination. Vaccinee samples were obtained from the UK trials COV001 and COV002, which included a single-blind randomized controlled phase 2/3 trial of AZD1222 (ChAdOx1 nCoV-19) in healthy adults. For TCRbeta chain sequencing, PBMC samples from trial participants were taken at day 0 and at day 28 after the second dose.

Rearrangement joined TRBV6-5 to TRBJ1-3; a confident D gene designation cannot be given. This receptor was obtained from an adult in good health. This material consisted of peripheral blood, taken on day 0 of AZD1222 vaccination. DNA sequence: TGTGCCAGCAAAAACCGCTCTGGAAACACCATATATTTT. The translation is CASKNRSGNTIYF.